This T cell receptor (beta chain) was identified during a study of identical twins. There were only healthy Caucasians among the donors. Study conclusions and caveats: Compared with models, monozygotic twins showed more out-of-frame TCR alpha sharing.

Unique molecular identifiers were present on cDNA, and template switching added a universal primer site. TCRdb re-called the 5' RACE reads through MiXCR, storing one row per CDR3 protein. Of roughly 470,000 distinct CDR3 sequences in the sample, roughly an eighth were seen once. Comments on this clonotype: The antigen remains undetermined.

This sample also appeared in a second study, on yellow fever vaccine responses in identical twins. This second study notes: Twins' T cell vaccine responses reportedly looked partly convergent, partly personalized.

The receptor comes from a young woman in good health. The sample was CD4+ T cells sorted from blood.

CDR3 coding DNA: TGCAGTGCTAGCAGGGCTAGCGGGGGGACAGATACGCAGTATTTT. Its protein is CSASRASGGTDTQYF. The V call is TRBV20-1, the J call TRBJ2-3, with 11 bases fitting TRBD2. Germline V gene data show CDR1 as DFQATT and CDR2 as SNEGSKA (reference sequence). This CDR3 is 15 amino acids long. With 3 bases clipped from V and 3 bases from J, the junction kept 5 bases outside the gene matches.